The 2 T cell receptor beta chains presented below share a single source sample, sequenced in a study of vaccination effects on CD4 cells after COVID-19. What these receptors recognize is not known. Researchers isolated CD4+ T cells once approximately eleven days of culture had elapsed. The table came from immunoSEQ multiplex PCR; TCRdb's copy has only in-frame clones and leaves some out. The data show 30,000 or so clones, with about two thirds seen just once and roughly 3.8% held by the top ten. The material was CD4+ T cells from PBMCs cultured without peptide, obtained before COVID-19 vaccination. The origin of the receptors is a human donor who received a COVID-19 vaccine.

The V call is TRBV19, the J call TRBJ1-1, with no clear D. In germline, CDR1 is LNHDA, CDR2 SQIVND (reference sequence). Trimming cost V 3 bases and J 5 bases, with 13 bases left between them. CDR3 length: 14 residues. The CDR3 is CASSMLWGGTEAFF. The CDR3 nucleotides are TGTGCCAGTAGTATGCTCTGGGGAGGGACTGAAGCTTTCTTT. The full variable domain, completed using reference TRBV19 and TRBJ1-1, is DGGITQSPKYLFRKEGQNVTLSCEQNLNHDAMYWYRQDPGQGLRLIYYSQIVNDFQKGDIAEGYSVSREKKESFPLTVTSAQKNPTAFYLCASSMLWGGTEAFFGQGTRLTVV.

The V and J genes are TRBV27 and TRBJ1-4, with 10 bases identical to TRBD1. V trimming: 6 bases; J trimming: 5 bases; junction bases outside the gene matches: 9. The CDR3 sequence is 16 residues long. Germline V gene lookup returns CDR1 MNHEY and CDR2 SMNVEV (reference sequence). For the CDR3, the DNA is TGTGCCAGCAGCCCTCGGGGGGGACAGGGGAATGAAAAACTGTTTTTT. Protein product: CASSPRGGQGNEKLFF.